The rows below give T cell receptor beta chains drawn from one sample of a study of PD-1 blockade in classical Hodgkin lymphoma. TCRdb's table, derived via immunoSEQ multiplex PCR, lists solely in-frame clones and lacks some. Counted here are tens of thousands of clones, around 91% occurring once; the ten biggest clones make up 15%. This material consisted of peripheral blood mononuclear cells (PBMCs), taken at baseline. These receptors all stem from a human donor with classical Hodgkin lymphoma. The CDR3 runs from the conserved cysteine through the conserved F or W. Each record gives: V gene, J gene, clone size, CDR3 length, D gene, CDR3 DNA, CDR3 protein. D genes are given only for firm matches. The size entry is marked missing in some rows and otherwise reads once, few, many or a size class.

V: TRBV12-5; J: TRBJ2-5; size: NA; length: 13; D: NA; DNA: TGTGCTAGTGCACCGGACAGCCAAGAGACCCAGTACTTC; CDR3: CASAPDSQETQYF
V: TRBV15; J: TRBJ2-7; size: NA; length: 17; D: NA; DNA: TGTGCCACCAGCAGAGATGAGGGAGACCCCCCGGGAAACGAGCAGTACTTC; CDR3: CATSRDEGDPPGNEQYF
V: TRBV6-5; J: TRBJ1-2; size: NA; length: 12; D: NA; DNA: TGTGCCAGCAGTCCTCAGGGAAGTGGCTACACCTTC; CDR3: CASSPQGSGYTF
V: TRBV5-6; J: TRBJ2-1; size: NA; length: 12; D: NA; DNA: TGTGCCAGCAGCCTCGGGGCTACCCAGCAGTTCTTC; CDR3: CASSLGATQQFF
V: TRBV6-5; J: TRBJ1-5; size: once; length: 15; D: NA; DNA: TGTGCCAGCAGGCTGAAGGGGTATAGCAATCAGCCCCAGCATTTT; CDR3: CASRLKGYSNQPQHF
V: TRBV5-4; J: TRBJ2-3; size: NA; length: 15; D: TRBD1; DNA: TGTGCCAGCAGCTTGGGACAGGGGATCACAGATACGCAGTATTTT; CDR3: CASSLGQGITDTQYF
V: TRBV11-2; J: TRBJ1-3; size: NA; length: 15; D: TRBD1; DNA: TGTGCCAGCAGCCCCGTAAAGGGGGCAGGAAACACCATATATTTT; CDR3: CASSPVKGAGNTIYF
V: TRBV14; J: TRBJ1-2; size: NA; length: 13; D: NA; DNA: TGTGCCAGCAGCCATGCAGGTTACTATGGCTACACCTTC; CDR3: CASSHAGYYGYTF
V: TRBV6-6; J: TRBJ1-1; size: NA; length: 14; D: NA; DNA: TGTGCCAGCAGTTACGACGCCGACGGCACTGAAGCTTTCTTT; CDR3: CASSYDADGTEAFF
V: TRBV15; J: TRBJ1-1; size: NA; length: 14; D: NA; DNA: TGTGCCACCAGCAGCCTTGGGGGGGGCGAGGAAGCTTTCTTT; CDR3: CATSSLGGGEEAFF
V: TRBV6-6; J: TRBJ1-5; size: NA; length: 14; D: NA; DNA: TGTGCCAGCAGGACCGGGACGGGCAATCAGCCCCAGCATTTT; CDR3: CASRTGTGNQPQHF
V: TRBV7-2; J: TRBJ1-5; size: NA; length: 14; D: NA; DNA: TGTGCCAGCAGCCCTCGGGCCTCCGATCAGCCCCAGCATTTT; CDR3: CASSPRASDQPQHF
V: TRBV4-1; J: TRBJ2-5; size: NA; length: 14; D: NA; DNA: TGCGCCAGCAGCCAAGAGGGGACCCAAGAGACCCAGTACTTC; CDR3: CASSQEGTQETQYF
V: TRBV6-5; J: TRBJ1-3; size: NA; length: 12; D: NA; DNA: TGTGCCAGCAGTTCGAACGGAAACACCATATATTTT; CDR3: CASSSNGNTIYF
V: TRBV27; J: TRBJ2-2; size: NA; length: 14; D: NA; DNA: TGTGCCAGCAGTCTTCAGGGTGGGCTGGGGGAGCTGTTTTTT; CDR3: CASSLQGGLGELFF
V: TRBV2; J: TRBJ1-3; size: NA; length: 10; D: NA; DNA: TGTGCCAGCAGGAGGGGCACCATATATTTT; CDR3: CASRRGTIYF
V: TRBV6-5; J: TRBJ2-3; size: NA; length: 15; D: TRBD2; DNA: TGTGCCAGCACCCCCACCGGGGGGTTCACAGATACGCAGTATTTT; CDR3: CASTPTGGFTDTQYF
V: TRBV27; J: TRBJ1-4; size: once; length: 15; D: NA; DNA: TGTGCCAGCAGTTTATTCGCCTGGTCGGGTGAAAAACTGTTTTTT; CDR3: CASSLFAWSGEKLFF
V: TRBV6-1; J: TRBJ2-7; size: once; length: 14; D: NA; DNA: TGTGCCAGCAGTGAAGCGCAGGGGAACTACGAGCAGTACTTC; CDR3: CASSEAQGNYEQYF
V: TRBV5-4; J: TRBJ2-3; size: NA; length: 15; D: TRBD1; DNA: TGTGCCAGCAGCTTGGCAGGGGGCGGGACAGATACGCAGTATTTT; CDR3: CASSLAGGGTDTQYF
V: TRBV5-1; J: TRBJ2-5; size: NA; length: 15; D: NA; DNA: TGCGCCAGCGGATGGGGGGGCCTGGTTCAAGAGACCCAGTACTTC; CDR3: CASGWGGLVQETQYF
V: TRBV10-1; J: TRBJ1-3; size: NA; length: 14; D: NA; DNA: TGCGCCAGACAGGATTGGACAGTTAGGTCTTGGATATATTTT; CDR3: CARQDWTVRSWIYF
V: TRBV2; J: TRBJ2-5; size: NA; length: 16; D: TRBD2; DNA: TGTGCCAGCAGTGAAGCGAGGGCGGGGGGTAAAGAGACCCAGTACTTC; CDR3: CASSEARAGGKETQYF
V: TRBV7-9; J: TRBJ2-7; size: NA; length: 13; D: TRBD1; DNA: TGTGCCAGCAGCGTAGGGACAGGCGACGAGCAGTACTTC; CDR3: CASSVGTGDEQYF
V: TRBV5-1; J: TRBJ1-6; size: NA; length: 16; D: NA; DNA: TGCGCCAGCAGCTATAAAGTACAGGGAAATAATTCACCCCTCCACTTT; CDR3: CASSYKVQGNNSPLHF
V: TRBV4-1; J: TRBJ2-7; size: NA; length: 19; D: NA; DNA: TGCGCCAGCAGCCAAGACGATATTTTTGACACTTTAGACCCCTACGAGCAGTACTTC; CDR3: CASSQDDIFDTLDPYEQYF
V: TRBV7-2; J: TRBJ2-4; size: NA; length: 18; D: TRBD2; DNA: TGTGCCAGCAGCTTTAGCGGGGGGGTTATGAAAGCCAAAAACATTCAGTACTTC; CDR3: CASSFSGGVMKAKNIQYF
V: TRBV19; J: TRBJ2-7; size: NA; length: 13; D: TRBD2; DNA: TGTGCCAGTACCACTCCCGGGGGGGGAGAGCAGTACTTC; CDR3: CASTTPGGGEQYF
V: TRBV13; J: TRBJ2-7; size: NA; length: 15; D: NA; DNA: TGTGCCAGCAGCTTGGGACTCGATATCTCCTACGAGCAGTACTTC; CDR3: CASSLGLDISYEQYF
V: TRBV29-1; J: TRBJ2-6; size: NA; length: 14; D: NA; DNA: TGCAGCGTCCTGGGGGTCTCTGGGGCCAACGTCCTGACTTTC; CDR3: CSVLGVSGANVLTF
V: TRBV6-1; J: TRBJ1-5; size: NA; length: 15; D: TRBD1; DNA: TGTGCCAGCAGTATTTACGGGACAGGGGATCAGCCCCAGCATTTT; CDR3: CASSIYGTGDQPQHF
V: TRBV6-1; J: TRBJ2-2; size: NA; length: 15; D: TRBD1; DNA: TGTGCCAGCAAGGAAGGACAGGGTAGCGCCGGGGAGCTGTTTTTT; CDR3: CASKEGQGSAGELFF
V: TRBV7-9; J: TRBJ2-7; size: NA; length: 13; D: NA; DNA: TGTGCCAGCAGCTTAACGGCGGCGCACGAGCAGTACTTC; CDR3: CASSLTAAHEQYF
V: TRBV7-8; J: TRBJ2-7; size: NA; length: 14; D: TRBD1; DNA: TGTGCCAGCAGCAGGGACAGTCGGGCCTCCGAGCAGTACTTC; CDR3: CASSRDSRASEQYF
V: TRBV6-5; J: TRBJ1-2; size: NA; length: 14; D: NA; DNA: TGTGCCAGCACCTTATCCCGAATGGGCTATGGCTACACCTTC; CDR3: CASTLSRMGYGYTF
V: TRBV29-1; J: TRBJ1-2; size: NA; length: 12; D: NA; DNA: TGCAGCGTTGACAGAGGAAATGGTGGCTACACCTTC; CDR3: CSVDRGNGGYTF
V: TRBV6-5; J: TRBJ1-1; size: NA; length: 14; D: NA; DNA: TGTGCCAGCAGTTACTCGCGGGTTAGCACTGAAGCTTTCTTT; CDR3: CASSYSRVSTEAFF
V: TRBV10-3; J: TRBJ2-2; size: NA; length: 13; D: NA; DNA: TGTGCCATCAGTCCTCAACCCCTTACCCGGCTGTTTTTT; CDR3: CAISPQPLTRLFF
V: TRBV5-1; J: TRBJ2-6; size: NA; length: 17; D: NA; DNA: TGCGCCAGCAGCCACTTATTGTCCGCCTCTGGGGCCAACGTCCTGACTTTC; CDR3: CASSHLLSASGANVLTF
V: TRBV10-3; J: TRBJ2-7; size: NA; length: 14; D: NA; DNA: TGTGCCATCAGTGAGAGACAGGATACCTACGAGCAGTACTTC; CDR3: CAISERQDTYEQYF
V: TRBV2; J: TRBJ1-6; size: once; length: 17; D: NA; DNA: TGTGCCAGCAGTGAAATAAGAAGGGGGAAAGGAAATTCACCCCTCCACTTT; CDR3: CASSEIRRGKGNSPLHF
V: TRBV7-9; J: TRBJ2-1; size: NA; length: 14; D: NA; DNA: TGTGCCAGCAGCTTAGGTGGGACCTACAATGAGCAGTTCTTC; CDR3: CASSLGGTYNEQFF
V: TRBV11-2; J: TRBJ2-3; size: NA; length: 15; D: NA; DNA: TGTGCCAGCAGCTTAGCCCTGACAGCACCCGATACGCAGTATTTT; CDR3: CASSLALTAPDTQYF
V: TRBV11-2; J: TRBJ2-7; size: NA; length: 14; D: NA; DNA: TGTGCCAGCAGCTTCGGCGGGAATTCCTACGAGCAGTACTTC; CDR3: CASSFGGNSYEQYF
V: TRBV14; J: TRBJ1-6; size: NA; length: 13; D: NA; DNA: TGTGCCAGCAGCCTAGAACAGAATTCACCCCTCCACTTT; CDR3: CASSLEQNSPLHF
V: TRBV19; J: TRBJ1-1; size: few; length: 11; D: NA; DNA: TGTGCCAGTAGGAGCGGATTTGAAGCTTTCTTT; CDR3: CASRSGFEAFF
V: TRBV5-1; J: TRBJ2-1; size: NA; length: 13; D: NA; DNA: TGCGCCAGCAGCTTAAGTCCAGAGGGTTCGCAGTTCTTC; CDR3: CASSLSPEGSQFF